These 17 T cell receptor beta chains were all obtained from the same sample, sequenced in a study of cytomegalovirus exposure and HLA in healthy donors. The PCR used 60 Vbeta and 13 Jbeta primers. The protocol was immunoSEQ multiplex PCR, while the TCRdb copy is restricted to in-frame clones and leaves out a portion. This table holds roughly 140,000 clones, 73% found once. Material: PBMCs. The receptors stem from a human donor in good health.

The chain couples TRBV19 to TRBJ1-4, with a weak D call TRBD1 (5 bases). The CDR3 runs to 18 residues. The V gene's germline CDR1 is LNHDA and CDR2 SQIVND (reference sequence). V lost 5 bases to trimming and J lost 1 base, with 20 bases between them. CDR3 protein: CASSSPGLQSVTNEKLFF. DNA for the CDR3: TGTGCCAGTAGTTCCCCGGGACTTCAATCTGTAACTAATGAAAAACTGTTTTTT. Drawing the rest from reference TRBV19 and TRBJ1-4, the complete variable domain is DGGITQSPKYLFRKEGQNVTLSCEQNLNHDAMYWYRQDPGQGLRLIYYSQIVNDFQKGDIAEGYSVSREKKESFPLTVTSAQKNPTAFYLCASSSPGLQSVTNEKLFFGSGTQLSVL.

The chain employs TRBV5-4 and TRBJ2-7; 10 bases are a match to TRBD1. CDR3 length: 15 residues. Germline CDR1 is SGHNT and CDR2 is YYREEE (reference sequence). V lost 4 bases, J lost 4 bases, and 8 bases stayed unmatched. CDR3 nucleotides: TGTGCCAGCAGCGAGGACAGGGGGGAGTATTACGAGCAGTACTTC. Encoded protein: CASSEDRGEYYEQYF.

In regard to this clone: This sample also contains other DNA sequences that code for the same CDR3. This rearrangement joins TRBV6-1 to TRBJ1-1; D not resolved. V was clipped by 6 bases and J by 1 base, with 6 bases between them. This CDR3 comprises 12 residues. CDR1 MNHNS and CDR2 SASEGT come from the germline V gene. The CDR3 here is CASSDWNTEAFF. As DNA, the CDR3 is TGTGCCAGCAGCGACTGGAACACTGAAGCTTTCTTT.

The genes are TRBV13 and TRBJ2-1; 9 nucleotides agree with TRBD2. V lost 2 bases to trimming and J lost 4 bases; unmatched junction nucleotides: 6. The CDR3 loop spans 16 amino acids. Germline V gene lookup returns CDR1 PRHDT and CDR2 FYEKMQ (reference sequence). The CDR3 loop is CASSLIRLADYNEQFF. Here the CDR3 DNA reads TGTGCCAGCAGCTTAATACGACTAGCGGATTACAATGAGCAGTTCTTC.

This clone was seen only once. The chain employs TRBV2 and TRBJ1-5; D not certain. Trimming removed 5 bases from V and 3 bases from J, with 8 bases in between. Germline CDR1 is SNHLY and CDR2 is FYNNEI. There are 13 residues in the CDR3. The CDR3 region has the DNA TGTGCCAGCAGTATAATAAACAATCAGCCCCAGCATTTT. Protein: CASSIINNQPQHF.

This clone was detected once. The chain links TRBV28 to TRBJ2-2; D remains ambiguous. The CDR3 is 12 amino acids. V was cut by 2 bases and J by 7 bases, with 5 bases left in between. In germline, CDR1 is MDHEN, CDR2 SYDVKM. The CDR3 DNA reads as TGTGCCAGCAGTTTACCCGGCGGGGAGCTGTTTTTT. It encodes CASSLPGGELFF.

On this clone: One junction end disagrees with the germline gene, perhaps due to a read error. The J gene is TRBJ2-2, the V gene TRBV7-7, with a tentative D call TRBD1 (6 bases). The CDR3 contains 14 residues. The germline V gene has CDR1 SSHAT and CDR2 FNYEAQ (reference sequence). CDR3 sequence reads: CASSLGGVDGELFF. The CDR3 coding sequence is TGTGCTAGCAGCTTAGGGGGAGTGGACGGGGAGCTGTTTTTT.

V usage is TRBV15 and J usage is TRBJ2-2; the match to TRBD2 covers 7 bases. This CDR3 is 19 amino acids long. The J segment lost 0 bases and the V segment lost 5 bases, leaving 15 bases of the junction unmatched. Germline V gene data show CDR1 as LNHNV and CDR2 as YYDKDF (reference sequence). As DNA, the CDR3 is TGTGCCACCAGCGGGAGGGGCGTCGGGTTTCGCGCGAACACCGGGGAGCTGTTTTTT. Translating gives CATSGRGVGFRANTGELFF.

The chain employs TRBV6-6 and TRBJ2-1; D unclear. From germline, CDR1 is MNHNY and CDR2 SVGAGI (reference sequence). Trimming took off 6 bases at V and 6 bases at J, with 6 bases between the two ends. This CDR3 is 11 amino acids long. The CDR3 DNA sequence: TGTGCCAGCAGAACGGGCAATGAGCAGTTCTTC. Amino acids: CASRTGNEQFF.

CDR3 amino acids: CASSRWTGWDEQYF. As DNA, the CDR3 is TGTGCCAGCAGTAGGTGGACAGGGTGGGACGAGCAGTACTTC. The rearrangement uses TRBV6-1 and TRBJ2-7; 8 bases map to TRBD1. The V and J ends lost 5 bases and 5 bases, in that order; junction bases with no gene match: 8. The CDR3 consists of 14 residues. The V gene's germline CDR1 is MNHNS and CDR2 SASEGT.

This sequence joins TRBV5-5 and TRBJ2-7, with D unclear. The V gene lost 4 bases and the J gene lost 3 bases, with 11 bases spanning the gap. Germline V gene sequence: CDR1 SGHKS, CDR2 YYEKEE (reference sequence). CDR3 length: 13 residues. The CDR3 region is CASSLDTHYEQYF. The CDR3 DNA follows: TGTGCCAGCAGCCTTGACACCCACTACGAGCAGTACTTC.

The V and J genes are TRBV5-4 and TRBJ1-1; TRBD1 matches at 7 bases. The CDR3 loop spans 15 amino acids. Germline loops: CDR1 SGHNT, CDR2 YYREEE (reference sequence). J lost 3 bases, V lost 4 bases, and 9 bases had no gene match. CDR3 loop: CASSPRQGWDTEAFF. The CDR3 coding sequence is TGTGCCAGCAGCCCCAGACAGGGTTGGGACACTGAAGCTTTCTTT. The full variable domain, in which reference TRBV5-4 and TRBJ1-1 provide the parts outside the CDR3, is ETGVTQSPTHLIKTRGQQVTLRCSSQSGHNTVSWYQQALGQGPQFIFQYYREEENGRGNFPPRFSGLQFPNYSSELNVNALELDDSALYLCASSPRQGWDTEAFFGQGTRLTVV.

Only a few counts were recorded for this clone. V and J are TRBV5-5 and TRBJ2-3; TRBD1 is a possible D gene (6 bases). Trimming took off 1 base at V and 3 bases at J, with 12 bases between the two ends. This CDR3 comprises 15 residues. Germline V CDR1 and CDR2: SGHKS, YYEKEE (reference sequence). The CDR3 DNA is TGTGCCAGCAGCTTGCACAGGGTCGAGACAGATACGCAGTATTTT. Its translation is CASSLHRVETDTQYF.

This chain uses TRBV10-3 with TRBJ1-1; D is perhaps TRBD1 (5 bases). V was trimmed by 3 bases and J by 7 bases, leaving 18 bases between them. The CDR3 totals 15 residues. Germline CDR1 is ENHRY and CDR2 is SYGVKD. The CDR3 spells CAISDTAGWNDEAFF. The DNA for the CDR3 is TGTGCCATCAGTGATACGGCAGGGTGGAATGATGAAGCTTTCTTT.

The CDR3 region has the DNA TGTGCCAGCAATTTGGCGGAATATAGCAATCAGCCCCAGCATTTT. The encoded protein is CASNLAEYSNQPQHF. This chain joins TRBV28 and TRBJ1-5; unclear D gene. In germline, CDR1 is MDHEN, CDR2 SYDVKM. The CDR3 extends over 15 amino acids. V was clipped by 7 bases and J by 0 bases, with 13 bases between them.

The V call is TRBV19, the J call TRBJ1-1; D not certain. Trimming took 7 bases from V and 0 from J, leaving 9 bases between them. Germline V gives CDR1 LNHDA, CDR2 SQIVND (reference sequence). This CDR3 is built from 13 residues. CDR3 amino acids: CASKRALNTEAFF. As DNA, the CDR3 is TGTGCCAGTAAGAGGGCCTTGAACACTGAAGCTTTCTTT.

J is TRBJ2-7 and V is TRBV7-8; 7 bases map to TRBD2. This CDR3 has 15 residues. The ends lost 1 base at V and 3 bases at J; junction bases unmatched: 6. Germline assignment: CDR1 SGHVS and CDR2 FQNEAQ. CDR3 amino acids: CASSLEGGPFYEQYF. The CDR3 DNA sequence: TGTGCCAGCAGCTTAGAGGGAGGGCCATTCTACGAGCAGTACTTC.